This T cell receptor beta chain was found in a study of T cells in Graves' hyperthyroidism and ophthalmopathy. The germline V and J ends were trimmed by 0 bases and 11 bases, with 13 bases remaining between them. There are 12 residues in the CDR3. Looked up from germline, CDR1 is GTSNPN and CDR2 is SVGIG (reference sequence). Researchers amplified the TCR beta CDR3 regions from RNA transcripts. An initial round of RT-PCR targeting the TCR CDR3 relied on the HTBI primer set. TCRdb reanalysed the multiplex PCR reads using MiXCR and keeps one entry per CDR3 protein. This sample yields fewer than 350,000 distinct CDR3 sequences, of which around 20% are seen a single time; about 50% belongs to the top ten. Subjects aged 18 to 65 presented with newly diagnosed hyperthyroidism of less than 2 months' duration. The authors took PBMCs from roughly 10 ml fresh peripheral blood. Points from the study as a whole: Blood also contained most expanded thyroid clonotypes above 0.001.

In its sample, this clonotype was seen many times. What it binds is not known. Sample: blood. The chain links TRBV30 to TRBJ1-1; no definite D call. This TCR derives from a woman aged 45-59 years with Graves' hyperthyroidism. CDR3 bases: TGTGCCTGGAGTGTTAGTACCCGGTGGGCTTTCTTT. Encoded protein: CAWSVSTRWAFF.